Listed below are T cell receptor beta chains from one sample, sequenced in a study of cytomegalovirus exposure and HLA in healthy donors. The method was immunoSEQ multiplex PCR; TCRdb's version includes in-frame clones alone and lacks a portion of them. Of a few hundred thousand clones listed, about 80% are singletons. Sequencing was done on a sample of PBMCs. Receptors originate from a woman in her sixties or seventies in good health and CMV-seropositive. CDR3s include the opening cysteine and the closing phenylalanine or tryptophan. The D gene is left open where the match is weak. Expanded clones are given a class, and other clones once, few, many or no size at all.

clone size | J gene | V gene | D gene | CDR3 protein | CDR3 DNA
NA | TRBJ2-7 | TRBV7-3 | NA | CASSLTFQNEQYF | TGTGCCAGCAGCTTAACGTTCCAGAACGAGCAGTACTTC
NA | TRBJ2-3 | TRBV11-1 | TRBD2 | CASSFSGTSGVTQYF | TGTGCCAGCAGCTTTAGCGGGACTAGCGGGGTTACGCAGTATTTT
NA | TRBJ1-3 | TRBV18 | TRBD1 | CASSPDRQGFSGNTIYF | TGTGCCAGCTCACCCGACAGACAGGGCTTCTCTGGAAACACCATATATTTT
few | TRBJ2-3 | TRBV7-3 | TRBD2 | CASSLREGDTQYF | TGTGCCAGCAGCTTAAGGGAGGGAGATACGCAGTATTTT
NA | TRBJ2-4 | TRBV10-3 | NA | CAIREQGNIQYF | TGTGCCATCAGGGAGCAGGGGAACATTCAGTACTTC
NA | TRBJ1-1 | TRBV19 | NA | CASRSRQQDFF | TGTGCCAGTAGGTCACGACAACAGGACTTCTTT
NA | TRBJ2-2 | TRBV5-1 | NA | CASSPTGNTGELFF | TGCGCCAGCAGCCCGACGGGTAACACCGGGGAGCTGTTTTTT
once | TRBJ2-3 | TRBV4-1 | TRBD2 | CASSQVPRGATDTQYF | TGCGCCAGCAGCCAAGTTCCGCGGGGGGCGACAGATACGCAGTATTTT
NA | TRBJ2-4 | TRBV5-4 | TRBD1 | CASSSGGTKNIQYF | TGTGCCAGCAGTTCAGGGGGCACCAAAAACATTCAGTACTTC
NA | TRBJ1-2 | TRBV19 | NA | CASSGRVYYGYTF | TGTGCCAGTAGTGGGAGGGTGTACTATGGCTACACCTTC
NA | TRBJ2-2 | TRBV6-1 | TRBD1 | CASRTGKPGELFF | TGTGCCAGCAGGACAGGGAAACCCGGGGAGCTGTTTTTT
NA | TRBJ1-1 | TRBV6-4 | NA | CASSDRGAEAFF | TGTGCCAGCAGTGACCGGGGAGCTGAAGCTTTCTTT
NA | TRBJ1-1 | TRBV5-5 | TRBD1 | CASSSRDRGRTEAFF | TGTGCCAGCAGCTCGAGGGACAGGGGGCGGACTGAAGCTTTCTTT
few | TRBJ2-5 | TRBV29-1 | NA | CSVGRGREYSQETQYF | TGCAGCGTTGGAAGGGGTCGGGAGTACAGCCAAGAGACCCAGTACTTC
NA | TRBJ1-6 | TRBV6-5 | NA | CASSLQKEPLHF | TGTGCCAGCAGCTTACAGAAAGAACCCCTCCACTTT
once | TRBJ1-3 | TRBV7-2 | NA | CASSVLWGHGNTIYF | TGTGCCAGCAGCGTGCTATGGGGGCATGGAAACACCATATATTTT
NA | TRBJ1-3 | TRBV2 | NA | CASGYFGGGNTIYF | TGTGCCAGCGGGTATTTCGGGGGTGGAAACACCATATATTTT
NA | TRBJ1-1 | TRBV25-1 | NA | CASSDTRKWSEAFF | TGTGCCAGCAGTGATACGAGGAAGTGGTCTGAAGCTTTCTTT
NA | TRBJ1-1 | TRBV29-1 | NA | CSVAPRGGGTEAFF | TGCAGCGTTGCCCCCCGGGGAGGAGGCACTGAAGCTTTCTTT
NA | TRBJ2-1 | TRBV5-1 | TRBD2 | CASSLRSGRNEQFF | TGCGCCAGCAGCTTGAGGAGCGGGAGAAATGAGCAGTTCTTC
NA | TRBJ2-5 | TRBV2 | TRBD2 | CASRDGTKKTQYF | TGTGCCAGCAGAGATGGGACTAAGAAGACCCAGTACTTC
few | TRBJ2-1 | TRBV7-2 | NA | CASRLPGSNEQFF | TGTGCCAGCAGACTTCCAGGTAGTAATGAGCAGTTCTTC
once | TRBJ1-4 | TRBV27 | NA | CASSLRYSNEKLFF | TGTGCCAGCAGTTTGAGGTACTCTAATGAAAAACTGTTTTTT
few | TRBJ2-7 | TRBV19 | TRBD2 | CASRDRASGSVQEEQYF | TGTGCCAGTAGAGATAGGGCTAGCGGGAGCGTCCAGGAGGAGCAGTACTTC
NA | TRBJ2-3 | TRBV11-2 | TRBD1 | CASSFSGTGGDTQYF | TGTGCCAGCAGCTTTTCCGGGACAGGGGGGGATACGCAGTATTTT
NA | TRBJ1-5 | TRBV15 | TRBD1 | CATSRIGTGLVSQPQHF | TGTGCCACCAGCAGGATAGGGACAGGGCTTGTAAGTCAGCCCCAGCATTTT
few | TRBJ2-5 | TRBV12-5 | NA | CASGREETQYF | TGTGCTAGTGGCAGGGAAGAGACCCAGTACTTC
NA | TRBJ2-7 | TRBV6-5 | TRBD2 | CASSPTLGGGYEQYF | TGTGCCAGCAGTCCAACCCTTGGGGGGGGCTACGAGCAGTACTTC
NA | TRBJ2-3 | TRBV4-3 | TRBD2 | CASAALAGGPTDTQYF | TGCGCCAGTGCTGCTCTAGCGGGGGGGCCCACAGATACGCAGTATTTT
NA | TRBJ2-5 | TRBV30 | TRBD1 | CAWSAHHEGAETQYF | TGTGCCTGGAGTGCACACCATGAGGGGGCGGAGACCCAGTACTTC
NA | TRBJ2-3 | TRBV5-1 | TRBD2 | CASSLDPSSGASTDTQYF | TGCGCCAGCAGCTTGGACCCCTCTAGCGGGGCTAGCACAGATACGCAGTATTTT
NA | TRBJ1-2 | TRBV4-1 | NA | CASSQDRGYGYTF | TGCGCCAGCAGCCAAGATAGGGGCTATGGCTACACCTTC
once | TRBJ1-4 | TRBV5-1 | NA | CASSLAGANEKLFF | TGCGCCAGCAGCTTGGCCGGGGCTAATGAAAAACTGTTTTTT
NA | TRBJ1-2 | TRBV5-1 | NA | CASSLVSGENNYGYTF | TGCGCCAGCAGCTTGGTGTCTGGGGAGAATAACTATGGCTACACCTTC
NA | TRBJ2-1 | TRBV11-3 | NA | CASSFMEQNEQFF | TGTGCCAGCAGCTTTATGGAACAGAATGAGCAGTTCTTC
NA | TRBJ2-1 | TRBV14 | TRBD1 | CASSQNRGDSEQFF | TGTGCCAGCAGCCAAAACAGGGGCGATAGTGAGCAGTTCTTC
NA | TRBJ1-6 | TRBV5-6 | NA | CASSFGYNSPLHF | TGTGCCAGCAGCTTCGGCTATAATTCACCCCTCCACTTT
NA | TRBJ1-3 | TRBV6-5 | NA | CASSYSTGRAGNTIYF | TGTGCCAGCAGTTACTCAACCGGGAGGGCTGGAAACACCATATATTTT
NA | TRBJ1-5 | TRBV28 | TRBD1 | CASSPGQAGHQPQHF | TGTGCCAGCAGTCCAGGACAGGCGGGCCATCAGCCCCAGCATTTT
NA | TRBJ2-5 | TRBV7-9 | NA | CASSSIYRVGLETQYF | TGTGCCAGCAGCTCGATTTACAGGGTAGGGCTAGAGACCCAGTACTTC
NA | TRBJ2-7 | TRBV7-2 | TRBD2 | CASSLELGLAGVHF | TGTGCCAGCAGCTTAGAGTTAGGACTAGCCGGCGTCCACTTC
once | TRBJ1-2 | TRBV28 | TRBD1 | CASSFPSDRGRGYTF | TGTGCCAGCAGTTTCCCAAGTGACAGGGGTCGTGGCTACACCTTC
NA | TRBJ1-6 | TRBV5-6 | NA | CASSRGHEAAPLHF | TGTGCCAGCAGCCGGGGACATGAAGCGGCACCCCTCCACTTT
NA | TRBJ2-1 | TRBV10-1 | TRBD2 | CASSGLANYNEQFF | TGCGCCAGCTCGGGACTAGCAAACTACAATGAGCAGTTCTTC
NA | TRBJ2-7 | TRBV4-2 | NA | CASSQETGAPYEQYF | TGTGCCAGCAGCCAAGAGACGGGAGCCCCCTACGAGCAGTACTTC
NA | TRBJ2-7 | TRBV7-9 | TRBD2 | CASSTSGVYEQYF | TGTGCCAGCAGCACTAGCGGGGTTTACGAGCAGTACTTC